These 20 T cell receptor beta chains originate from one sample sequenced in a study of T cell responses to AZD1222 COVID-19 vaccine. Clones were read by immunoSEQ multiplex PCR, and TCRdb kept only the in-frame ones, dropping some. Of more than 95,000 clones detected, 88% appear once; the ten largest clones hold less than 4%. Sequencing was performed on peripheral blood, taken 28 days after the second AZD1222 dose. The receptor source for this set is an adult who received the AZD1222 COVID-19 vaccine.

V usage is TRBV29-1 and J usage is TRBJ2-7; 8 bases align to TRBD2. The V and J ends lost 6 bases and 3 bases, in that order; junction bases with no gene match: 7. The CDR3 sequence is 13 residues long. The germline V gene encodes CDR1 SQVTM and CDR2 ANQGSEA. CDR3 sequence reads: CSVPGGGGYEQYF. For the CDR3, the DNA is TGCAGCGTCCCCGGGGGGGGTGGCTACGAGCAGTACTTC.

V gene TRBV7-2 combines with J gene TRBJ2-7; no reliable D call. V lost 6 bases and J 2 bases, leaving 20 bases between the germline ends. CDR3 size: 16 residues. CDR1 is SGHTA, CDR2 FQGNSA, per germline. CDR3 in amino acids: CASRQTRPRATYEQYF. The CDR3 DNA follows: TGTGCCAGCAGACAGACTCGACCCAGAGCGACCTACGAGCAGTACTTC.

This chain links TRBV5-8 with TRBJ2-5, with TRBD2 identical over 10 bases. The V gene's germline CDR1 is SGHTS and CDR2 YDEGEE. The CDR3 loop spans 16 amino acids. The V gene end was trimmed by 0 bases and the J gene end by 5 bases; junction bases not matched to a gene: 7. The CDR3 bases are TGTGCCAGCAGCTTGGAGGCTAGCGGGAGTACGGAGACCCAGTACTTC. Translation: CASSLEASGSTETQYF.

This sequence joins TRBV20-1 and TRBJ2-4; D not certain. The germline CDR1 and CDR2 sequences are DFQATT and SNEGSKA (reference sequence). The V end was cut by 3 bases, the J end by 0 bases, with 9 bases between. This CDR3 is built from 14 residues. Written as DNA, the CDR3 is TGCAGTGCTAGTCCCGGGCTAGCCAAAAACATTCAGTACTTC. Translated: CSASPGLAKNIQYF.

The rearrangement links TRBV7-3 to TRBJ1-1; 9 bases are a match to TRBD1. The germline V gene has CDR1 SGHTA and CDR2 FQGTGA. The CDR3 is made up of 17 amino acids. J lost 10 bases, V lost 5 bases, and 20 bases had no gene match. The CDR3 protein is CASSQIQGANIGGRAFF. CDR3 bases: TGTGCCAGCAGCCAAATACAGGGGGCGAATATCGGTGGAAGAGCTTTCTTT.

The rearrangement joins TRBV19 to TRBJ1-3; the D is unclear. This CDR3 spans 17 amino acids. Germline-derived CDR1 and CDR2 are LNHDA and SQIVND (reference sequence). Trimming pared 7 bases from V and 4 bases from J, leaving 23 bases between. The CDR3 region is CASNPWSGDVHGNTIYF. CDR3 coding DNA: TGTGCCAGTAACCCCTGGAGTGGTGACGTTCACGGAAACACCATATATTTT.

The V call is TRBV7-9, the J call TRBJ1-3, with D perhaps TRBD1 (5 bases). CDR1 is SEHNR, CDR2 FQNEAQ, per germline (reference sequence). The CDR3 runs 18 residues. V shed 6 bases and J shed 4 bases, with 25 bases lying between them. The CDR3 sequence: CASRRGEDPTSTGNTIYF. The CDR3 DNA is TGTGCCAGCAGACGGGGGGAGGACCCCACAAGCACCGGAAACACCATATATTTT.

The sample holds one count of this clone. This chain uses TRBV6-1 with TRBJ1-5; D not certain. V was clipped by 4 bases and J by 5 bases, with 21 bases between them. Germline V lookup: CDR1 MNHNS, CDR2 SASEGT. CDR3 length: 17 amino acids. The CDR3 protein is CASSALSGARVDQPQHF. The CDR3 region has the DNA TGTGCCAGCAGTGCCCTCAGTGGTGCTCGGGTTGATCAGCCCCAGCATTTT.

The chain couples TRBV24-1 to TRBJ2-7; 7 bases are a match to TRBD1. Trimming took 3 bases from V and 2 from J; bases not matched to a gene: 9. The CDR3 is 16 residues long. Germline assignment: CDR1 KGHDR and CDR2 SFDVKD. The CDR3 region is CATSDEDRRVTYEQYF. In DNA, the CDR3 is TGTGCCACCAGTGATGAGGACAGGCGGGTAACCTACGAGCAGTACTTC.

The rearrangement links TRBV5-8 to TRBJ2-2, with a tentative D call TRBD1 (5 bases). This CDR3 spans 17 amino acids. Deletions cut 1 base from V and 0 bases from J, with 13 bases between. Germline CDR1 reads SGHTS; CDR2 reads YDEGEE. The CDR3 loop reads CASSLYSTATNTGELFF. The CDR3 bases are TGTGCCAGCAGCTTGTACTCGACAGCCACGAACACCGGGGAGCTGTTTTTT.

The rearrangement uses TRBV5-1 and TRBJ2-3, with 9 nucleotides matching TRBD2. The germline V gene encodes CDR1 SGHRS and CDR2 YFSETQ. The CDR3 has 17 amino acids. After removal of 1 base from V and 0 bases from J, the junction contained 6 bases not matched to a gene. The CDR3, as DNA: TGCGCCAGCAGCTTGCTTTCTAGCGGGACTAGCACAGATACGCAGTATTTT. Its translation is CASSLLSSGTSTDTQYF. Full variable domain (rest looked up from reference TRBV5-1 and TRBJ2-3): KAGVTQTPRYLIKTRGQQVTLSCSPISGHRSVSWYQQTPGQGLQFLFEYFSETQRNKGNFPGRFSGRQFSNSRSEMNVSTLELGDSALYLCASSLLSSGTSTDTQYFGPGTRLTVL.

The V gene is TRBV10-3, the J gene TRBJ1-1; weak D call: TRBD1 (5 bases). CDR3 size: 13 residues. V shed 10 bases and J shed 0 bases, with 12 bases lying between them. In germline, CDR1 is ENHRY, CDR2 SYGVKD. The chain's CDR3 is CATSGGVNTEAFF. CDR3 DNA sequence: TGTGCCACTAGTGGGGGAGTGAACACTGAAGCTTTCTTT.

V is TRBV5-1 and J is TRBJ1-6; the D gene is possibly TRBD1 (6 bases). Looked up from germline, CDR1 is SGHRS and CDR2 is YFSETQ. This CDR3 is built from 13 residues. V lost 0 bases and J lost 8, with 6 bases in between. The chain's CDR3 is CASSLDRDSPLHF. The CDR3 DNA is TGCGCCAGCAGCTTGGACAGGGATTCACCCCTCCACTTT.

V gene TRBV11-3 combines with J gene TRBJ2-6, with D maybe TRBD2 (6 bases). The CDR3 loop spans 17 amino acids. CDR1 and CDR2 (germline): SGHNT, YENEEA. Trimming pared 4 bases from V and 0 bases from J, leaving 13 bases between. The CDR3 reads CASSSRDSISGANVLTF. The CDR3 nucleotides are TGTGCCAGCAGCTCTCGGGACTCGATCTCTGGGGCCAACGTCCTGACTTTC.

The chain joins TRBV5-5 to TRBJ2-1, with D tentatively TRBD1 or TRBD2 (5 bases each). This CDR3 region has 15 residues. The ends were cut back, 0 bases at V and 9 bases at J, with 16 bases in the middle. Germline V gene sequence: CDR1 SGHKS, CDR2 YYEKEE (reference sequence). The CDR3: CASSLGPGSASEQFF. CDR3 DNA sequence: TGTGCCAGCAGCTTGGGGCCAGGGAGTGCGAGTGAGCAGTTCTTC.

The genes are TRBV6-7 and TRBJ1-5; 10 bases line up with TRBD1. TRBV6-7 is treated as an ORF (open reading frame) with a function not yet certain. Unmatched junction bases numbered 14, after V lost 6 bases and J lost 0 bases. This CDR3 has 19 residues. The CDR3, as DNA: TGTGCCAGCAGCTCACCTAGGACAGGGGGGGAATGTAGCAATCAGCCCCAGCATTTT. Protein sequence: CASSSPRTGGECSNQPQHF.

The chain uses TRBV29-1 and TRBJ2-3; D call uncertain. Trimming pared 5 bases from V and 4 bases from J, leaving 10 bases between. The CDR3 has 12 residues. The germline gives CDR1 SQVTM, CDR2 ANQGSEA. The CDR3 nucleotides are TGCAGCGTTATGCCCCGCGCAGATACGCAGTATTTT. Amino acid sequence: CSVMPRADTQYF.

This clone was observed a single time. The V gene is TRBV7-3, the J gene TRBJ1-1; D is uncertain. V lost 1 base and J lost 0, with 9 bases in between. This CDR3 has 15 residues. Germline CDR1 and CDR2: SGHTA and FQGTGA. CDR3 amino acids: CASSLKRGMNTEAFF. Here the CDR3 DNA reads TGTGCCAGCAGCTTAAAGAGAGGGATGAACACTGAAGCTTTCTTT.

CDR3 nucleotides: TGTGCCAGCAGCTTGGAGAACGGGCGGGGAACCGGGGAGCTGTTTTTT. Residues: CASSLENGRGTGELFF. The genes are TRBV5-4 and TRBJ2-2; a weak D match, TRBD2 (6 bases). There are 16 residues in the CDR3. Germline-derived CDR1 and CDR2 are SGHNT and YYREEE (reference sequence). Trimming stripped 0 bases from V and 5 bases from J, with 14 bases between.

The genes are TRBV29-1 and TRBJ1-5; D may be TRBD1 (5 bases). V was shortened by 7 bases and J by 5 bases, with 18 bases between the two germline ends. The CDR3 is made up of 14 amino acids. CDR1 is SQVTM, CDR2 ANQGSEA, per germline. The CDR3 coding sequence is TGCAGCGCAGGGACCTCTCGGGGAGATCAGCCCCAGCATTTT. Its translation: CSAGTSRGDQPQHF.